Described below is a single TCR beta chain sequence and its context. Its antigen is unidentified. This specimen belongs to a study of Ad26.COV2.S vaccination and SARS-CoV-2 variants. Study summary: The donor belonged to the COV1001 Ad26.COV2.S trial arm. Recipients of Ad26.COV2.S got it intramuscularly, once or twice 56 days apart.

TCRdb keeps only in-frame clones here, not all; method: immunoSEQ multiplex PCR. The sample contains about 680,000 clones, about 90% of which appear only once. Overall study findings and caveats: Reports say spike-specific CD8+ and CD4+ T cell responses covered substantial breadth after vaccination. Total T cell responses, in the TCR breadth and depth analyses, may have been underestimated.

Germline V lookup: CDR1 SQVTM, CDR2 ANQGSEA. J was trimmed by 6 bases and V by 7 bases; bases with no gene match: 7. This CDR3 has 12 amino acids. Regarding treatment: 15 to 20 received Ad26.COV2.S at low or high dose, single or two shots; 5 received placebo; per-sample allocation not given. Samples analyzed were those drawn on day 63 after the first vaccine or placebo injection. The receptor was derived from a person aged 18-65 years who received the Ad26.COV2.S COVID-19 vaccine or a placebo. This rearrangement joins TRBV29-1 to TRBJ1-1, with 8 nucleotides matching TRBD1. The specimen comprised peripheral blood, sampled in a trial of Ad26.COV2.S vaccine versus placebo. CDR3: CSDLTGAPEAFF. The CDR3 DNA is TGCAGCGACCTGACAGGGGCTCCTGAAGCTTTCTTT.